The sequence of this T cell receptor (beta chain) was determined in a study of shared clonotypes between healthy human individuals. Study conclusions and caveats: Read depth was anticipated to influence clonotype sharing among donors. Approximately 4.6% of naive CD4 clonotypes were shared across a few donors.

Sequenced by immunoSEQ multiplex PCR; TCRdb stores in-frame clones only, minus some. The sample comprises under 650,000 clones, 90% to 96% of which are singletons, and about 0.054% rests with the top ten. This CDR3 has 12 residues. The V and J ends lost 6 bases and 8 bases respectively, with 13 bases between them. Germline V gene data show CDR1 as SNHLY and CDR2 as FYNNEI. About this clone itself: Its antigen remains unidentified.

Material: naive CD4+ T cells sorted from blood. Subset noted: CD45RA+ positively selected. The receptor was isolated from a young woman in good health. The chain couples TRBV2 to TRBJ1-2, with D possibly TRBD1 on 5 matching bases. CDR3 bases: TGTGCCAGCAGGACAGCCCTTTGGGGCTACACCTTC. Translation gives CASRTALWGYTF.